The clone carrying this TCR beta chain turned up a few times. Its antigen remains unidentified. RNA was extracted and reverse transcribed into cDNA as the sequencing template. Sequencing was performed with immunoSEQ multiplex PCR; in TCRdb, only in-frame clones are kept and a portion is missing. Of a few hundred thousand clones in the sample, roughly two fifths were seen once. This sample was included in a study of CD8+ T cells in alopecia areata. Described treatment: oral pan-JAK inhibitor, 5-10 mg twice daily. Researchers took lesional scalp punch biopsies and peripheral blood from people who were alopecia areata patients. Study-wide findings and caveats: Against the mouse data, patients shared TCRs less clearly, possibly for HLA reasons.

J gave up 3 bases and V 1 base, and 1 base lay outside the gene matches. CDR1 is MGHRA, CDR2 YSYEKL, per germline. This CDR3 comprises 15 residues. The chain has TRBV4-1 and TRBJ2-2, with 8 bases that match TRBD1. This receptor was obtained from a human donor with alopecia areata. The source was CD4+ T cells sorted from blood, collected at roughly week 30, from a patient treated with tofacitinib. The CDR3 is CASSQGTGYTGELFF. In DNA, the CDR3 is TGCGCCAGCAGCCAAGGGACAGGGTACACCGGGGAGCTGTTTTTT.